What follows are 9 T cell receptor beta chains derived from one specimen sequenced in a study of blood T cell repertoires in COVID-19. Clones were read by immunoSEQ multiplex PCR, and TCRdb kept only the in-frame ones, dropping some. In the table there are about 150,000 clones, approximately 88% of which are singletons. Source material: PBMCs or T cells enriched from blood (not recorded which). The source is a woman in her forties or fifties who had recovered from COVID-19.

The chain joins TRBV3-1 (or the pseudogene TRBV3-2) to TRBJ2-3; D remains unclear. The V end was cut by 5 bases, the J end by 2 bases, with 8 bases between. The CDR3 spans 13 residues. Germline CDR1 is LGHDT and CDR2 is YNNKEL (reference sequence). DNA for the CDR3: TGTGCCAGCAGCAAACAGTCCACAGATACGCAGTATTTT. It yields the protein CASSKQSTDTQYF.

The table lists this clone with a few counts. The V gene is TRBV10-3, the J gene TRBJ1-6; D remains ambiguous. The germline V gene has CDR1 ENHRY and CDR2 SYGVKD. Trimming left V 8 bases short and J 8 bases short, with 10 bases between. The CDR3 has 12 residues. CDR3 DNA: TGTGCCATCCGGCAGGCCGATTCACCCCTCCACTTT. Encoded protein: CAIRQADSPLHF.

The chain is built from TRBV15 and TRBJ2-7, with no clear D. V lost 1 base to trimming and J lost 3 bases, with 10 bases between them. This CDR3 is built from 14 residues. Germline values: CDR1 LNHNV, CDR2 YYDKDF (reference sequence). The CDR3 loop is CATSRGLNNYEQYF. The CDR3 bases are TGTGCCACCAGCAGAGGGCTGAACAACTACGAGCAGTACTTC.

The chain combines TRBV18 with TRBJ2-2, with D tentatively TRBD2 (5 bases). The CDR3 has 16 amino acids. Germline V gene sequence: CDR1 KGHSH, CDR2 LQKENI. V was pared by 0 bases and J by 4 bases, with 12 bases between. As DNA, the CDR3 is TGTGCCAGCTCACCACCCATAGCGTCGGGCACCGGGGAGCTGTTTTTT. Encoded protein: CASSPPIASGTGELFF.

The J gene is TRBJ1-2, the V gene TRBV18; a possible D gene is TRBD1 (6 bases). V was pared by 4 bases and J by 6 bases, with 24 bases between. The CDR3 length is 17 residues. Germline-derived CDR1 and CDR2 are KGHSH and LQKENI. The CDR3 coding sequence is TGTGCCAGCTCACGCGACATCAAACTCACAGGGTTTAATGGCTACACCTTC. It specifies CASSRDIKLTGFNGYTF.

The chain combines TRBV5-1 with TRBJ1-6; D might be TRBD1 (6 bases). Trimming took 2 bases from V and 6 from J, leaving 18 bases between them. CDR3 length equals 17 residues. Germline values: CDR1 SGHRS, CDR2 YFSETQ. CDR3 protein: CASSLGFGQPSNSPLHF. CDR3 nucleotide sequence: TGCGCCAGCAGCTTAGGTTTTGGACAGCCTTCTAATTCACCCCTCCACTTT.

The chain links TRBV7-3 to TRBJ2-2, with TRBD1 as a possible D gene (6 bases). The germline V gene has CDR1 SGHTA and CDR2 FQGTGA. The CDR3 loop spans 14 amino acids. V was clipped by 5 bases and J by 5 bases, with 12 bases between them. Here the CDR3 reads CASSPQGMTGELFF. In nucleotides, the CDR3 is TGTGCCAGCAGCCCACAGGGAATGACCGGGGAGCTGTTTTTT.

There are a few counts of this clone. The rearrangement joins TRBV19 to TRBJ2-5; D call uncertain. Trimming cost V 5 bases and J 4 bases, with 14 bases left between them. The CDR3 is 14 amino acids. Germline lookup yields CDR1 LNHDA and CDR2 SQIVND (reference sequence). The CDR3 loop reads CASSPGVGPETQYF. As DNA, the CDR3 is TGTGCCAGTAGTCCCGGTGTCGGTCCAGAGACCCAGTACTTC.

CDR3 sequence reads: CASSPSTGGGPQHF. The CDR3 bases are TGTGCCAGCAGCCCCTCAACAGGGGGAGGGCCCCAGCATTTT. The genes are TRBV7-2 and TRBJ1-5; TRBD1 aligns across 8 bases. V lost 5 bases to trimming and J lost 9 bases; unmatched junction nucleotides: 9. CDR1 SGHTA and CDR2 FQGNSA come from the germline V gene. The CDR3 runs 14 residues.